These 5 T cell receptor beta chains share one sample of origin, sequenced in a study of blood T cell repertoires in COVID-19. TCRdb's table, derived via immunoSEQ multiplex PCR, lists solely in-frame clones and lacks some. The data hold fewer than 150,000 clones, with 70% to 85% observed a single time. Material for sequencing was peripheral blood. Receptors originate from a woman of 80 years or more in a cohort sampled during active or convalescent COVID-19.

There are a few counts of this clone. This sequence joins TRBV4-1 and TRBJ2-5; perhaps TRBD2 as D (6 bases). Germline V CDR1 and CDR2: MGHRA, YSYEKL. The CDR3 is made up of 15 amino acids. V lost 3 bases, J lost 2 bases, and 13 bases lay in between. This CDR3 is CASSQRGREQETQYF. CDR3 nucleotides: TGCGCCAGCAGCCAGAGGGGCCGGGAGCAAGAGACCCAGTACTTC.

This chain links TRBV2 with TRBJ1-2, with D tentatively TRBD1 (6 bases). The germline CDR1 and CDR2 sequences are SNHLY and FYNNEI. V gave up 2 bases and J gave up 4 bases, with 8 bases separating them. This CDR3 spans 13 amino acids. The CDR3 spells CASSEQGSYGYTF. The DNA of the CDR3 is TGTGCCAGCAGTGAACAGGGGAGCTATGGCTACACCTTC. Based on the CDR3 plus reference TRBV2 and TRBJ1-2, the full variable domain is EPEVTQTPSHQVTQMGQEVILRCVPISNHLYFYWYRQILGQKVEFLVSFYNNEISEKSEIFDDQFSVERPDGSNFTLKIRSTKLEDSAMYFCASSEQGSYGYTFGSGTRLTVV.

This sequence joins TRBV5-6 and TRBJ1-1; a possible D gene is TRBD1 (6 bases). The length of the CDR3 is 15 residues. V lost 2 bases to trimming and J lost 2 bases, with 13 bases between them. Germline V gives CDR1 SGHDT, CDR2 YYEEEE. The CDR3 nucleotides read TGTGCCAGCAGCTTAACCGGGACACTCAACACTGAAGCTTTCTTT. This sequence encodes CASSLTGTLNTEAFF. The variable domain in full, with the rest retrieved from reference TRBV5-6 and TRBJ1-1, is DAGVTQSPTHLIKTRGQQVTLRCSPKSGHDTVSWYQQALGQGPQFIFQYYEEEERQRGNFPDRFSGHQFPNYSSELNVNALLLGDSALYLCASSLTGTLNTEAFFGQGTRLTVV.

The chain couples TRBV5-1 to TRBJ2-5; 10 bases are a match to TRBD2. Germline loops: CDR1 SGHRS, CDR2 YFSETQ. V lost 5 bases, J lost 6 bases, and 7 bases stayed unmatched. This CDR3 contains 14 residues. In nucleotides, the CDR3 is TGCGCCAGCAGAACTAGCGGGGTGGTCCAGACCCAGTACTTC. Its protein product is CASRTSGVVQTQYF. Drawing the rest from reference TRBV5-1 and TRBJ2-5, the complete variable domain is KAGVTQTPRYLIKTRGQQVTLSCSPISGHRSVSWYQQTPGQGLQFLFEYFSETQRNKGNFPGRFSGRQFSNSRSEMNVSTLELGDSALYLCASRTSGVVQTQYFGPGTRLLVL.

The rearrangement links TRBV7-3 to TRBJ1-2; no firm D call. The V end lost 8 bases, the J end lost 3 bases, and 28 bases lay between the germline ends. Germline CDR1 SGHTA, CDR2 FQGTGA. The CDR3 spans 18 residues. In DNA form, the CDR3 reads TGTGCCAGCCTACGCCACTCCCCCCTCCCCCCCTCCCACTATGGCTACACCTTC. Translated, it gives CASLRHSPLPPSHYGYTF.